This TCR beta chain was observed in a study of OX40 agonist ivuxolimab in advanced cancers. Whole-study context: Those treated in dose escalation had hepatocellular carcinoma, melanoma, renal cell cancer or head and neck cancer. Of mixed ages from about 20 to 90 and averaging about 60 years, the group was over 80% male.

CDR3 size: 11 residues. V lost 3 bases and J lost 2, with 3 bases in between. The V gene's germline CDR1 is GTSNPN and CDR2 SVGIG (reference sequence). Libraries were prepared by immunoSEQ multiplex PCR; TCRdb keeps only in-frame clonotypes and omits some of them. The sample consists of about 48,000 clones, about 85% of them appearing once. On this clone itself: The identical CDR3 is also encoded by other nucleotide sequences in the sample.

The TCR comes from an adult with an advanced solid tumor such as melanoma, head and neck, liver or kidney cancer. The chain has TRBV30 and TRBJ2-3; D gene ambiguous. The specimen was CD4+ or CD8+ T cells sorted from blood, collected in a trial of the OX40 agonist ivuxolimab. The CDR3 sequence: CAWSDTDTQYF. The CDR3 DNA sequence: TGTGCCTGGAGCGACACAGATACGCAGTATTTT. Full variable domain (remainder filled in from reference TRBV30 and TRBJ2-3): SQTIHQWPATLVQPVGSPLSLECTVEGTSNPNLYWYRQAAGRGLQLLFYSVGIGQISSEVPQNLSASRPQDRQFILSSKKLLLSDSGFYLCAWSDTDTQYFGPGTRLTVL.